Sequencing of this TCR beta chain was carried out in a study of T cell repertoires in ileal Crohn's disease. Study-level background: Median disease duration was about eight years; roughly 35% smoked at surgery.

The method was immunoSEQ multiplex PCR; TCRdb's version includes in-frame clones alone and lacks a portion of them. The sample includes 15,000 to 20,000 clones, just over 70% seen only once; the top ten take 5% to 6.5%. As for this clone: Other DNA sequences in the sample encode the same CDR3.

The clonotype originates from an adult with Crohn's disease. The sample was ileal tissue.

This CDR3 reads CASSPGINYGYTF. Written as DNA, the CDR3 is TGTGCCAGCAGCCCGGGAATTAACTATGGCTACACCTTC. The rearrangement links TRBV27 to TRBJ1-2, with D unresolved. Germline CDR1 MNHEY, CDR2 SMNVEV (reference sequence). Trimming took 6 bases from V and 1 from J, leaving 9 bases between them. The CDR3 spans 13 residues.